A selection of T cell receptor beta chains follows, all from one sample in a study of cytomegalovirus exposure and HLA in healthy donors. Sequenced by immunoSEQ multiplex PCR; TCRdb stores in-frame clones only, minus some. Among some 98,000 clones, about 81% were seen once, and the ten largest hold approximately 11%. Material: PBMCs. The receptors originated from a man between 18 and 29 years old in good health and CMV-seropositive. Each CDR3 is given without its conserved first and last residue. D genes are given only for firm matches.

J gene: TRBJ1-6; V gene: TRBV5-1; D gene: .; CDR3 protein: ASGTGNNSPLH
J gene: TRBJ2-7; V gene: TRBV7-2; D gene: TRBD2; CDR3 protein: ASSLGAAGGLRSYEQY
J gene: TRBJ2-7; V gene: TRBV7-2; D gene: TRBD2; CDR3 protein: ASSLEGLAGLQYEQY
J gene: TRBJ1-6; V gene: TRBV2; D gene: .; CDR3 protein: ANKEGRASPLH
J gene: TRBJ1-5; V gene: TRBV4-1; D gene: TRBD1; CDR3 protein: ASSQDRGEQPQH
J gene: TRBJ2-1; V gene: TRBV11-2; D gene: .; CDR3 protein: ASSYLVGGNEQF
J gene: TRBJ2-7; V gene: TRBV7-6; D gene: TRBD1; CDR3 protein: ASSQGQGRTEEQY
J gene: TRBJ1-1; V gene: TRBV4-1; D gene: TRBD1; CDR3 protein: ASSQTGGLNTEAF
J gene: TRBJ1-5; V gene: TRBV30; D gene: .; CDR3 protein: AWRDGVHNQPQH
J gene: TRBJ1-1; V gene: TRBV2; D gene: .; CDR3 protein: ASSVLLGGGTEAF
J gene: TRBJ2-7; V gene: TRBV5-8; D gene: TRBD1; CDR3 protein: ASSHRDRWEQY
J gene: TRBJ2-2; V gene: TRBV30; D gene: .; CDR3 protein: AWSFRVGTTSNTGELF
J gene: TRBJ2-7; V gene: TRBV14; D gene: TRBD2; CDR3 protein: ASSPGGGAEQY
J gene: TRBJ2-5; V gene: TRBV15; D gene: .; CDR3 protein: ATSRDRSALDTQY
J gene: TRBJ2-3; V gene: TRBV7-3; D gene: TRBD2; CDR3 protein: ASSFFGGLSTDTQY
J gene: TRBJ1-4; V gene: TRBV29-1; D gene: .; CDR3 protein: SGGVEPRIEKLF
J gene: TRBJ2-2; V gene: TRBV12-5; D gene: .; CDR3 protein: ASGEAFTGELF
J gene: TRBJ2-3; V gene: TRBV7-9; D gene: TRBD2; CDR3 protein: ASSVRTSSTDTQY
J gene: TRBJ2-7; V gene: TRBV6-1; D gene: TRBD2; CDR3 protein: ASSVLAGTSYEQY
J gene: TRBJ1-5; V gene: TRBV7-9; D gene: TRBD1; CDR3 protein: ASSLGTGLGNQPQH
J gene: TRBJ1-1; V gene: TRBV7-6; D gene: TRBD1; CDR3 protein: ASSLPQGELNTEAF
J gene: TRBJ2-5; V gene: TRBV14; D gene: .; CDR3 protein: ASSQVRGNQETQY
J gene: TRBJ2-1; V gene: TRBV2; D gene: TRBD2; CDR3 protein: AIKPGLALNEQF